This TCR beta chain was identified in a study of vaccination effects on CD4 cells after COVID-19. Repertoires were generated with immunoSEQ multiplex PCR, while TCRdb's copy carries only in-frame clones and drops some. The sample contains some 69,000 clones, nearly 75% of which appear only once. Having been cultured for 10 days, the cells underwent CD4+ T cell isolation. The cohort was immunized with two doses of either the BNT162b2 or mRNA-1273 vaccine. This clone showed up just once. Its antigen is not identified. The CDR3 is made up of 16 amino acids. Germline lookup yields CDR1 MNHEY and CDR2 SVGEGT. The ends were cut back, 0 bases at V and 3 bases at J, with 12 bases in the middle.

The chain is built from TRBV6-2 or TRBV6-3 and TRBJ2-1; TRBD2 might be the D (6 bases). The TCR comes from a human donor who received a COVID-19 vaccine. The source was CD4+ T cells from PBMCs cultured without peptide, collected after COVID-19 vaccination. CDR3 in amino acids: CASSYSSGTGYNEQFF. As DNA, the CDR3 is TGTGCCAGCAGTTACTCGTCCGGGACTGGCTACAATGAGCAGTTCTTC.